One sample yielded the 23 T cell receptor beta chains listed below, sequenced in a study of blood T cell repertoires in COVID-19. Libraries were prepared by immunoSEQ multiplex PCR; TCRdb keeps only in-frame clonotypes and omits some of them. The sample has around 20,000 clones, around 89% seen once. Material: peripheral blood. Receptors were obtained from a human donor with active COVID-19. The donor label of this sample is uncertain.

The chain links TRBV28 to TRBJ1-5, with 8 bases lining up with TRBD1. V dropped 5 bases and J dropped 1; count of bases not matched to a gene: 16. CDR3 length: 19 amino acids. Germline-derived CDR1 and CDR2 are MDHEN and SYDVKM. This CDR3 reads CASSPSLSWTGSSNQPQHF. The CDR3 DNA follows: TGTGCCAGCAGTCCATCACTCTCTTGGACAGGGTCCAGCAATCAGCCCCAGCATTTT.

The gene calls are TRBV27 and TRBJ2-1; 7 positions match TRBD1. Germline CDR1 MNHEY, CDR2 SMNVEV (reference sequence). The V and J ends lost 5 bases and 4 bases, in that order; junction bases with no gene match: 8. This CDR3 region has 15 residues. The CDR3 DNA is TGTGCCAGCAGTGAGGGACAGAGCCCATACAATGAGCAGTTCTTC. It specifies CASSEGQSPYNEQFF.

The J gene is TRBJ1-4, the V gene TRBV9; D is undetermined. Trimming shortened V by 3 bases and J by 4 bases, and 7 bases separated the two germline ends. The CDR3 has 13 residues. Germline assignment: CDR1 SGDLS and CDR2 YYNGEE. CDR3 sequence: CASSADNNEKLFF. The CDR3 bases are TGTGCCAGCAGCGCAGACAATAATGAAAAACTGTTTTTT.

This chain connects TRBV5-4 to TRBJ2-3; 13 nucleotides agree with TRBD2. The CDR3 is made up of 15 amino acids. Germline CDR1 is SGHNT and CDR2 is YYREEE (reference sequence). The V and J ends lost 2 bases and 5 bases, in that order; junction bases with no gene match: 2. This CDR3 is CASSFRTSGRDTQYF. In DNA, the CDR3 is TGTGCCAGCAGCTTCAGGACTAGCGGGAGAGATACGCAGTATTTT.

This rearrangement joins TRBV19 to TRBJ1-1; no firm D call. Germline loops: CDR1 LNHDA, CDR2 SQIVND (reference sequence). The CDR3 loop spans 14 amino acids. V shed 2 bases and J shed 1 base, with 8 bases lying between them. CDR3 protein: CASSISAGNTEAFF. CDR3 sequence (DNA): TGTGCCAGTAGTATATCGGCAGGGAACACTGAAGCTTTCTTT.

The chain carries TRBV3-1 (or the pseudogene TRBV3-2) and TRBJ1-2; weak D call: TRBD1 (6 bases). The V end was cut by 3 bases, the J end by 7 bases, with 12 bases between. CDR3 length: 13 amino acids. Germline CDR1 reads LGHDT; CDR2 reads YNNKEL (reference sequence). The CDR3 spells CASSQPTGSGYTF. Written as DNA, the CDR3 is TGTGCCAGCAGCCAGCCAACAGGGAGTGGCTACACCTTC.

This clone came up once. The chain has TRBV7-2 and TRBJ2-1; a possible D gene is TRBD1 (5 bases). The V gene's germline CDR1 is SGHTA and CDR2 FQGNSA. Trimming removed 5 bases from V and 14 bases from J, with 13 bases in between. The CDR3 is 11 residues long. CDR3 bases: TGTGCCAGCAGCGTGCAGGGTCCCGAGTTCTTC. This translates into CASSVQGPEFF.

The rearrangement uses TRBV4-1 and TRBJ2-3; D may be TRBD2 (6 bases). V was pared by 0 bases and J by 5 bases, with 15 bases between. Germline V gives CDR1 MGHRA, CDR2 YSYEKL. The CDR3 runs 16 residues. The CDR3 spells CASSQEEGRDEDTQYF. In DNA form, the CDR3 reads TGCGCCAGCAGCCAAGAGGAGGGGAGAGATGAAGATACGCAGTATTTT.

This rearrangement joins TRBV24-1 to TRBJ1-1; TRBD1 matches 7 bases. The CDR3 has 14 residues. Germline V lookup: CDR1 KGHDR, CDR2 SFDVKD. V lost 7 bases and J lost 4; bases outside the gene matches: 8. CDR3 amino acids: CATRPTGDSTEAFF. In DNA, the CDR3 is TGTGCCACCAGGCCCACAGGGGATAGCACTGAAGCTTTCTTT.

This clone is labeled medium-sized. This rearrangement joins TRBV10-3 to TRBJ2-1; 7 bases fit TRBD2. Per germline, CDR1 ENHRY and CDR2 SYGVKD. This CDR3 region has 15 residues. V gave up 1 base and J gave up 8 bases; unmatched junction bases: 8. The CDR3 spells CAISEWTSTSHEQFF. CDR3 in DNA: TGTGCCATCAGTGAGTGGACTAGTACCTCCCATGAGCAGTTCTTC.

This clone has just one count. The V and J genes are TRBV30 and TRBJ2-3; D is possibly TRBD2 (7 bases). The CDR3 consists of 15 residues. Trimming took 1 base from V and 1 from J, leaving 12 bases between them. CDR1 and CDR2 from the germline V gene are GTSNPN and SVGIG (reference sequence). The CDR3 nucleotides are TGTGCCTGGAGTGAGAAGGGGGGGCGCACAGATACGCAGTATTTT. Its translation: CAWSEKGGRTDTQYF.

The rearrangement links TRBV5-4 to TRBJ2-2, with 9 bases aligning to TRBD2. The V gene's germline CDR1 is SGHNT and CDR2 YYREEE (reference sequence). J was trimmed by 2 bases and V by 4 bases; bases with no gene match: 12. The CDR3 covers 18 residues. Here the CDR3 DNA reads TGTGCCAGCAGCCCCCCCCTTGGCGGGGGGGCTAACACCGGGGAGCTGTTTTTT. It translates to CASSPPLGGGANTGELFF.

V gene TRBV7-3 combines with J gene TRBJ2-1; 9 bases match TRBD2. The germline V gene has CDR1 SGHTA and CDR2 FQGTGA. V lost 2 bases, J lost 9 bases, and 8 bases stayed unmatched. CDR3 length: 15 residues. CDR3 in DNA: TGTGCCAGCAGCTTACAGGCGGGAGGGCCGGGTGAGCAGTTCTTC. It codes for CASSLQAGGPGEQFF.

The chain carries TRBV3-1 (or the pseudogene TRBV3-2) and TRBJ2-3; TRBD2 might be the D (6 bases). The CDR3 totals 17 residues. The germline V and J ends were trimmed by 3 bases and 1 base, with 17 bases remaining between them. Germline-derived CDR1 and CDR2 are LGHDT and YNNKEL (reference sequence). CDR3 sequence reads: CASSHQGGRGRTDTQYF. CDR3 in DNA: TGTGCCAGCAGCCACCAAGGTGGGCGGGGTCGCACAGATACGCAGTATTTT.

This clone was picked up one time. The CDR3 here is CASSPGNYPLNTEAFF. The CDR3 DNA sequence: TGTGCCAGCAGCCCAGGGAACTACCCCCTGAACACTGAAGCTTTCTTT. The chain is built from TRBV7-3 and TRBJ1-1, with a tentative D call TRBD1 (5 bases). Germline V lookup: CDR1 SGHTA, CDR2 FQGTGA. V lost 5 bases, J lost 0 bases, and 16 bases lay in between. This CDR3 is built from 16 residues.

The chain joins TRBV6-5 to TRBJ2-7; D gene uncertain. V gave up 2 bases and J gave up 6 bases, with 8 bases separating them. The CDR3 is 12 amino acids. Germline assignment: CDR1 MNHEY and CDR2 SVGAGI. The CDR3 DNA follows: TGTGCCAGCAGTTACCCCTCGGGCGAGCAGTACTTC. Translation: CASSYPSGEQYF.

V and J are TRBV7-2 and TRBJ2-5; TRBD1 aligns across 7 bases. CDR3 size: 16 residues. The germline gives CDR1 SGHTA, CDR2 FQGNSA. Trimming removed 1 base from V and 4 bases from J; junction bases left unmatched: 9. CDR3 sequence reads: CASSLVLTGVGETQYF. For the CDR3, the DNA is TGTGCCAGCAGCTTAGTTTTAACAGGGGTAGGAGAGACCCAGTACTTC.

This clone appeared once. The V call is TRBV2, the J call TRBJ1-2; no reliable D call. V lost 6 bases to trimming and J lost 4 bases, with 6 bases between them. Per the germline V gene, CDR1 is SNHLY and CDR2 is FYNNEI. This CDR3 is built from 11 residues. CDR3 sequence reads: CASSYSYGYTF. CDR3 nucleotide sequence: TGTGCCAGCAGCTACAGCTATGGCTACACCTTC.

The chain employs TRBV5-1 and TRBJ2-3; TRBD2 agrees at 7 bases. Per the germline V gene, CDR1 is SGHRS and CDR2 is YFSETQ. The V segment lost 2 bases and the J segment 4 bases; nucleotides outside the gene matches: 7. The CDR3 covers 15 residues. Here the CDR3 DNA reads TGCGCCAGCAGCTTTAGCGGGCAGAGCTCAGATACGCAGTATTTT. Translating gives CASSFSGQSSDTQYF. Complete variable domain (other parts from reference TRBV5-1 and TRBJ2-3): KAGVTQTPRYLIKTRGQQVTLSCSPISGHRSVSWYQQTPGQGLQFLFEYFSETQRNKGNFPGRFSGRQFSNSRSEMNVSTLELGDSALYLCASSFSGQSSDTQYFGPGTRLTVL.

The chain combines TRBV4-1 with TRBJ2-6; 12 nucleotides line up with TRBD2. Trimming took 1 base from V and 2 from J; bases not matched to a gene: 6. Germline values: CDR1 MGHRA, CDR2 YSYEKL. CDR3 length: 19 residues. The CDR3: CASSQVPLAGGAGANVLTF. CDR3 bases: TGCGCCAGCAGCCAAGTCCCCCTAGCGGGAGGGGCTGGGGCCAACGTCCTGACTTTC.

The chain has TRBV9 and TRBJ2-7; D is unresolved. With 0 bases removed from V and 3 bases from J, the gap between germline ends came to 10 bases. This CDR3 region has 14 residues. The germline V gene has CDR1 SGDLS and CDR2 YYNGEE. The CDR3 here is CASSVARDNYEQYF. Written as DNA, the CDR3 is TGTGCCAGCAGCGTAGCGCGCGATAACTACGAGCAGTACTTC.

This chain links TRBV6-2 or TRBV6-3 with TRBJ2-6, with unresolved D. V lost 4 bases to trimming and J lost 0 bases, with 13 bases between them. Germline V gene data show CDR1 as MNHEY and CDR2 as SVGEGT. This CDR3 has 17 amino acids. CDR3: CASSSLTSYSGANVLTF. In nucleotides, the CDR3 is TGTGCCAGCAGTTCCCTGACATCCTACTCTGGGGCCAACGTCCTGACTTTC.

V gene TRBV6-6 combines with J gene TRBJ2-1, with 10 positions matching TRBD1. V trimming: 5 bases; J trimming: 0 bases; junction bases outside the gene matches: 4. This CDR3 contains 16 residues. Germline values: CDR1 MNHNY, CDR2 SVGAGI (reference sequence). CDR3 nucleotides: TGTGCCAGCAGTGGATGGACAGGGGGCTCCTACAATGAGCAGTTCTTC. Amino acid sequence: CASSGWTGGSYNEQFF.